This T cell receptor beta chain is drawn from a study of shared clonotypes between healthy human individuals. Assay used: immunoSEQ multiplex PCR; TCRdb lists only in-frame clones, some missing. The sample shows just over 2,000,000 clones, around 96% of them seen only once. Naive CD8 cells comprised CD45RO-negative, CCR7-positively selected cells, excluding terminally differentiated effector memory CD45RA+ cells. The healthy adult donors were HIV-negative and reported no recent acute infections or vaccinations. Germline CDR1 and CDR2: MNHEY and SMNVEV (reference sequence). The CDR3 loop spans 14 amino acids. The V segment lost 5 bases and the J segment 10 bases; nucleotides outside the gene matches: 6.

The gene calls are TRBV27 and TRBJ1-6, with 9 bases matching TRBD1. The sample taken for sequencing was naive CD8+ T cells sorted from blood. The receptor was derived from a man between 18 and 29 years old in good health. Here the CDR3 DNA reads TGTGCCAGCAGTCTTACAGGGGGCCTATCACCCCTCCACTTT. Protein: CASSLTGGLSPLHF.